This T cell receptor beta chain was recorded in a study of T-cell memory formation after mild COVID-19. Study-level findings and limits: Cross-reactive memory seemingly joined, as some responding clones were found in pre-infection memory. Clones contracting over day 15 to 85 were CD4/CD8 balanced, with later expanders leaning CD4+. Clones from the second wave (peaking day 37) had unconfirmed SARS-CoV-2 specificity.

A word on this clonotype: Its cognate antigen is unknown.

The 5'RACE method, run with constant-segment primers, produced TCR alpha and TCR beta cDNA libraries (carrying sample barcodes and UMIs). TCRdb recomputed calls from the 5' RACE reads with MiXCR, one row per CDR3 protein. The repertoire has 120,000 to 150,000 distinct CDR3 sequences, 15% to 20% of them found once; the top ten carry about 2%. The sequencing sample was made of PBMCs or a T cell subset sorted from them (not recorded which). This TCR was recovered from an adult woman who had mild COVID-19 (a few samples of this study predate the infection). Cell type and time point are not known.

In nucleotides, the CDR3 is TGTGCCAGCAGTACATTGGGGGGGCGCAGAGAGACCCAGTACTTC. It yields the protein CASSTLGGRRETQYF. V usage is TRBV6-5 and J usage is TRBJ2-5, with D possibly being TRBD2 (7 bases). Trimming took 5 bases from V and 4 from J, leaving 17 bases between them. The CDR3 is 15 amino acids. Germline V gene lookup returns CDR1 MNHEY and CDR2 SVGAGI.